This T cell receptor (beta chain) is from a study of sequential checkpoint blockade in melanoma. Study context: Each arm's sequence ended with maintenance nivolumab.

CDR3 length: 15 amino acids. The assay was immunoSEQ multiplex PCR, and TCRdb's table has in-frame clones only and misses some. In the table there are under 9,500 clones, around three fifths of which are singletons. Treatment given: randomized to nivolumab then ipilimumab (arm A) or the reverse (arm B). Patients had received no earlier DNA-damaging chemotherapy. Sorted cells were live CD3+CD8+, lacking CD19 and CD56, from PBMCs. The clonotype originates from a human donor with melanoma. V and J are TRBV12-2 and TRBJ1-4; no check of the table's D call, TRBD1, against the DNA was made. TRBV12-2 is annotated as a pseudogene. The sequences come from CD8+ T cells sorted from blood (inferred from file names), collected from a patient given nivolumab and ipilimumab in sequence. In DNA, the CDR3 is TGTGCAAGTCGCTGGGACAGGGGGTGCCCCGGAGAACTGTTTTTT. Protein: CASRWDRGCPGELFF.